What follows are 12 T cell receptor beta chains derived from one specimen sequenced in a study of T cells in Graves' hyperthyroidism and ophthalmopathy. Amplification of TCR beta CDR3 regions used RNA as the template. A first-round RT-PCR of the TCR CDR3 used the HTBI primer set. MiXCR, run by TCRdb on the multiplex PCR reads, gives a single entry per CDR3 protein. The sample holds about 290,000 distinct CDR3 sequences, around 13% seen once. The material sequenced was blood. The receptors here all came from a woman aged 40 to 50 with Graves' hyperthyroidism.

The table lists this clonotype with many counts. This chain connects TRBV27 to TRBJ1-1, with 7 positions matching TRBD1. J was trimmed by 3 bases and V by 7 bases; bases with no gene match: 14. CDR3 length: 16 residues. The germline V gene has CDR1 MNHEY and CDR2 SMNVEV (reference sequence). The CDR3 coding sequence is TGTGCCAGCACTAAGTCGTACAGGGGAAGTTACACTGAAGCTTTCTTT. Translation: CASTKSYRGSYTEAFF.

This clonotype was detected ten times or more. This chain uses TRBV13 with TRBJ2-3; 7 bases map to TRBD2. This CDR3 has 14 amino acids. Per the germline V gene, CDR1 is PRHDT and CDR2 is FYEKMQ (reference sequence). Germline trimming cut 8 bases from V and 0 bases from J; bases unmatched to any gene: 5. The CDR3 DNA reads as TGTGCCAGCGGCGGGAGCGGTAGCACAGATACGCAGTATTTT. Translation: CASGGSGSTDTQYF.

This clonotype was recorded many times. The chain couples TRBV20-1 to TRBJ2-5; 11 bases align to TRBD2. The CDR3 consists of 15 residues. Losses at the gene ends were 0 bases for V and 2 bases for J; bases not matched to a gene: 2. From germline, CDR1 is DFQATT and CDR2 SNEGSKA (reference sequence). CDR3 DNA: TGCAGTGCTAGAGATAGCGGGAGGGTTCAAGAGACCCAGTACTTC. Amino acids: CSARDSGRVQETQYF.

This clonotype was recorded at least ten times. The chain is built from TRBV2 and TRBJ2-3, with TRBD2 matching over 7 bases. This CDR3 has 14 amino acids. Trimming cost V 7 bases and J 2 bases; bases outside gene matches: 6. Germline assignment: CDR1 SNHLY and CDR2 FYNNEI. Here the CDR3 DNA reads TGTGCCAGCACCCAGACTAGCTTCACAGATACGCAGTATTTT. Protein sequence: CASTQTSFTDTQYF. The whole variable domain, remainder taken from reference TRBV2 and TRBJ2-3, is EPEVTQTPSHQVTQMGQEVILRCVPISNHLYFYWYRQILGQKVEFLVSFYNNEISEKSEIFDDQFSVERPDGSNFTLKIRSTKLEDSAMYFCASTQTSFTDTQYFGPGTRLTVL.

This clonotype was seen repeatedly, ten times or more. This chain uses TRBV7-2 with TRBJ2-7, with 9 positions matching TRBD2. V dropped 5 bases and J dropped 2; count of bases not matched to a gene: 7. CDR1 and CDR2 from the germline V gene are SGHTA and FQGNSA. The CDR3 totals 15 residues. CDR3 protein: CASSASGTRPYEQYF. The CDR3 nucleotides read TGTGCCAGCAGCGCTAGCGGGACACGACCCTACGAGCAGTACTTC.

This clonotype showed up just a few times. The chain is built from TRBV11-2 and TRBJ2-7; D possibly corresponds to TRBD1 (7 bases). In germline, CDR1 is SGHAT, CDR2 FQNNGV. Trimming shortened V by 4 bases and J by 0 bases, and 13 bases separated the two germline ends. The CDR3 loop spans 15 amino acids. CDR3 nucleotide sequence: TGTGCCAGCAGCTCCTGGGGGGACAGCTCCTACGAGCAGTACTTC. Encoded protein: CASSSWGDSSYEQYF.

This clonotype was seen at least ten times. The CDR3 is CASRETGGYGYTF. The CDR3, as DNA: TGTGCCAGTAGAGAAACAGGGGGCTATGGCTACACCTTC. The chain couples TRBV19 to TRBJ1-2; TRBD1 aligns across 8 bases. After removal of 6 bases from V and 4 bases from J, the junction contained 4 bases not matched to a gene. Germline V lookup: CDR1 LNHDA, CDR2 SQIVND (reference sequence). This CDR3 has 13 residues. The full variable domain, in which reference TRBV19 and TRBJ1-2 provide the parts outside the CDR3, is DGGITQSPKYLFRKEGQNVTLSCEQNLNHDAMYWYRQDPGQGLRLIYYSQIVNDFQKGDIAEGYSVSREKKESFPLTVTSAQKNPTAFYLCASRETGGYGYTFGSGTRLTVV.

At least ten counts were recorded for this clonotype. V and J are TRBV15 and TRBJ2-7; D assignment may be TRBD1 or TRBD2 (5 bases each). Germline V gene lookup returns CDR1 LNHNV and CDR2 YYDKDF (reference sequence). V was pared by 2 bases and J by 3 bases, with 17 bases between. The CDR3 runs 16 residues. The CDR3 nucleotides read TGTGCCACCAGCAGACCTGGGGACGTAACAATCTACGAGCAGTACTTC. Amino acid sequence: CATSRPGDVTIYEQYF.

The chain employs TRBV27 and TRBJ2-2, with D maybe TRBD2 (5 bases). The CDR3 extends over 15 amino acids. CDR1 and CDR2 (germline): MNHEY, SMNVEV (reference sequence). V was pared by 7 bases and J by 7 bases, with 19 bases between. The CDR3, as DNA: TGTGCCAGCACCCCTATTCGAGGGAAGGGCGGGGAGCTGTTTTTT. Translated, it gives CASTPIRGKGGELFF.

For this clonotype: One junction end disagrees with the germline gene, perhaps due to a read error. J is TRBJ2-4 and V is TRBV20-1; D may be TRBD1 (5 bases). Germline V gene lookup returns CDR1 DFQATT and CDR2 SNEGSKA (reference sequence). The CDR3 is 13 residues long. CDR3 sequence: CSASQGAKKIQYF. CDR3 nucleotides: TGCAGTGCCAGCCAGGGTGCCAAAAAGATTCAGTACTTC.

This clonotype was counted a few times. J is TRBJ2-1 and V is TRBV6-1, with 14 bases matching TRBD2. With V trimmed by 3 bases and J by 15 bases, 4 bases remained unmatched. This CDR3 region has 13 residues. The germline gives CDR1 MNHNS, CDR2 SASEGT. DNA for the CDR3: TGTGCCAGCAGTGAGGGACTAGCGGGAGATTTGTTCTTC. It codes for CASSEGLAGDLFF.

This clonotype was detected many times. V is TRBV20-1 and J is TRBJ1-2; no clear D gene. The CDR3 loop spans 10 amino acids. The germline V gene encodes CDR1 DFQATT and CDR2 SNEGSKA (reference sequence). The ends were cut back, 6 bases at V and 4 bases at J, with 6 bases in the middle. The CDR3 DNA follows: TGCAGTGCACGGTCCTATGGCTACACCTTC. Its protein product is CSARSYGYTF.